This TCR beta chain was captured by sequencing in a study of identical twins. Points from the study as a whole: Abundant cord blood beta clonotypes carried fewer insertions; memory repertoires showed none.

Healthy Caucasians were all of the donors. MiXCR, run by TCRdb on the 5' RACE reads, gives a single entry per CDR3 protein. This table has over 550,000 distinct CDR3 sequences, roughly 6.6% appearing once. This clonotype was seen a handful of times. The target antigen is unknown. The ends were cut back, 3 bases at V and 2 bases at J, with 11 bases in the middle. The CDR3 totals 14 residues. The same sample was also studied in work on yellow fever vaccine responses in identical twins.

V usage is TRBV12-3 or TRBV12-4 and J usage is TRBJ2-7; D not certain. Source material: PBMCs. This TCR came from a woman aged 18-29 years in good health. The CDR3 DNA is TGTGCCAGCAGTTTCGGCAAAAGCCCCTACGAGCAGTACGTC. Amino acid sequence: CASSFGKSPYEQYV.